This TCR beta chain was captured by sequencing in a study of cytomegalovirus exposure and HLA in healthy donors. Details on this clone: Other DNA sequences in the sample encode the same CDR3.

CDR3 size: 14 residues. Losses at the gene ends were 8 bases for V and 7 bases for J; bases not matched to a gene: 9. Germline values: CDR1 MDHEN, CDR2 SYDVKM. It was with 60 Vbeta and 13 Jbeta primers that the PCR ran. The data were produced by immunoSEQ multiplex PCR, yet TCRdb's version contains in-frame clones alone and is incomplete. The top ten clones hold 5.4% of a sample with around 100,000 clones, over 65% of them seen once. The V and J genes are TRBV28 and TRBJ2-7; the match to TRBD1 covers 12 bases. Sequenced material: PBMCs. The receptor was derived from a woman aged 25 to 39 in good health and CMV-seropositive. The CDR3 DNA follows: TGTGCCAGCGGATCGGGACAGGGGGCTTGGGAGCAGTACTTC. Encoded protein: CASGSGQGAWEQYF. The complete variable domain, with remaining parts taken from reference TRBV28 and TRBJ2-7, reads DVKVTQSSRYLVKRTGEKVFLECVQDMDHENMFWYRQDPGLGLRLIYFSYDVKMKEKGDIPEGYSVSREKKERFSLILESASTNQTSMYLCASGSGQGAWEQYFGPGTRLTVT.